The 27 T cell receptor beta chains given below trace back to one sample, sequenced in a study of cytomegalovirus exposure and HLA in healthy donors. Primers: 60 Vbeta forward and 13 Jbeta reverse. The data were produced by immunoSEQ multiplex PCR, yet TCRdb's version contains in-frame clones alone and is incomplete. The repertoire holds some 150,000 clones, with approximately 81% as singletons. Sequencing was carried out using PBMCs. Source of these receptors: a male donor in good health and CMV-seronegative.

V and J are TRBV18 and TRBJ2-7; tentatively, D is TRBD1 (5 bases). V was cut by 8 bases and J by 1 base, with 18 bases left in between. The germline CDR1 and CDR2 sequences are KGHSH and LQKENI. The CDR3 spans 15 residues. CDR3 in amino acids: CASRNPRDISYEQYF. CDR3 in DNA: TGTGCCAGCCGAAATCCCAGGGATATTTCCTACGAGCAGTACTTC.

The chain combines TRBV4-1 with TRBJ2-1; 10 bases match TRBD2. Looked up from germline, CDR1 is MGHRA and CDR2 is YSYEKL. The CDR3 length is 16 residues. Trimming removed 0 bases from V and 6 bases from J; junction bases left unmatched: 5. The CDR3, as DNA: TGCGCCAGCAGCCAAGAGCTAGCGGGAGTAGGCAATGAGCAGTTCTTC. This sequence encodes CASSQELAGVGNEQFF.

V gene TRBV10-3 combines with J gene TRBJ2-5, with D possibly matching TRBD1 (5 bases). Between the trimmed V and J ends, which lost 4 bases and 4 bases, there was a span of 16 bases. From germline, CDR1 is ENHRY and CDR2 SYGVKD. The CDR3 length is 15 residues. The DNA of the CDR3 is TGTGCCATCAGTGTTAGGTCAGGGCAGGGAGAGACCCAGTACTTC. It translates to CAISVRSGQGETQYF.

The CDR3 sequence is CASRDTGTGNENYNEQFF. In DNA, the CDR3 is TGTGCCAGCAGGGATACCGGGACAGGCAATGAAAACTACAATGAGCAGTTCTTC. This chain uses TRBV2 with TRBJ2-1; the match to TRBD1 covers 8 bases. V trimming: 6 bases; J trimming: 3 bases; junction bases outside the gene matches: 16. This CDR3 is built from 18 residues. The germline gives CDR1 SNHLY, CDR2 FYNNEI.

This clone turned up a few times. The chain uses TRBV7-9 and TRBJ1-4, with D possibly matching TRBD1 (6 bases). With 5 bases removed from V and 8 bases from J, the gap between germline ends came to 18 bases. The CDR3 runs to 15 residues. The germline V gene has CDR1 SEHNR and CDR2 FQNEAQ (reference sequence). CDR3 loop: CASSPRDIRYEKLFF. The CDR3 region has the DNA TGTGCCAGCAGCCCAAGGGACATCCGGTACGAAAAACTGTTTTTT.

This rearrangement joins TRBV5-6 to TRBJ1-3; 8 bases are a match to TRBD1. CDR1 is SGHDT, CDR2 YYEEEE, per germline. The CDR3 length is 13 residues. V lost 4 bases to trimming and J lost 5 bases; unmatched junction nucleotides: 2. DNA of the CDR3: TGTGCCAGCAGCGGACAGGGTAGAAACACCATATATTTT. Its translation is CASSGQGRNTIYF.

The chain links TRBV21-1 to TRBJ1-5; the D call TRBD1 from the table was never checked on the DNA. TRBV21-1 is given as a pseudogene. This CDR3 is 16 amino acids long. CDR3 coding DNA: TGTGCCCGACTCAGCCGGGACAGGCATAGCAATCAGCCCCAGCATTTT. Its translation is CARLSRDRHSNQPQHF.

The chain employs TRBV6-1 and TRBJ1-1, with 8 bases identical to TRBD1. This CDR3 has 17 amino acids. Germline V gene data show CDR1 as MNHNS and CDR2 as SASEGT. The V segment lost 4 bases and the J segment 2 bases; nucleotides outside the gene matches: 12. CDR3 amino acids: CASSVRGLFRRNTEAFF. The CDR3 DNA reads TGTGCCAGCAGTGTCAGGGGGCTGTTTAGGCGAAACACTGAAGCTTTCTTT.

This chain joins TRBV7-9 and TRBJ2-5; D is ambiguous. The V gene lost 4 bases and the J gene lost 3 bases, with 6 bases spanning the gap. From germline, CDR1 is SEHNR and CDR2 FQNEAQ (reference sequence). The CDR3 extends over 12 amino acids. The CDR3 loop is CASSSVEETQYF. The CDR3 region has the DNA TGTGCCAGCAGCTCCGTAGAAGAGACCCAGTACTTC.

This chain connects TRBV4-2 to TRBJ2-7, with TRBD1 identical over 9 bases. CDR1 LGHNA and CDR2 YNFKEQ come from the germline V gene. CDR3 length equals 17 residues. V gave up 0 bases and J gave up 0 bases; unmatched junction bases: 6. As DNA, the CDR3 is TGTGCCAGCAGCCAAGATGGACAGGGGAAGGGCTCCTACGAGCAGTACTTC. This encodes CASSQDGQGKGSYEQYF.

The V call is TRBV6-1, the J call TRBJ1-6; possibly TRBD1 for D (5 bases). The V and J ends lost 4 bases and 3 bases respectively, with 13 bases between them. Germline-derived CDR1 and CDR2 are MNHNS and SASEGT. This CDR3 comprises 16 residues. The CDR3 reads CASSATGEGYNSPLHF. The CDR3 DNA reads TGTGCCAGCAGTGCCACAGGCGAAGGCTATAATTCACCCCTCCACTTT.

The CDR3, as DNA: TGTGCCAGCAGCCTCCGGAGGGGAGGCCAGCCCCAGCATTTT. Protein product: CASSLRRGGQPQHF. This chain joins TRBV6-1 and TRBJ1-5; tentative D call: TRBD1 (5 bases). CDR3 length equals 14 residues. The germline V gene has CDR1 MNHNS and CDR2 SASEGT. Deletions cut 6 bases from V and 7 bases from J, with 16 bases between.

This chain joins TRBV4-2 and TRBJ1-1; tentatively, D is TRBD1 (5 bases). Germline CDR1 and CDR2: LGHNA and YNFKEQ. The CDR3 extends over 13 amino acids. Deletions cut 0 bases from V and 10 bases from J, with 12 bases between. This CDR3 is CASSQDRGGVAFF. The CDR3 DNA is TGTGCCAGCAGCCAAGATCGCGGGGGAGTAGCTTTCTTT.

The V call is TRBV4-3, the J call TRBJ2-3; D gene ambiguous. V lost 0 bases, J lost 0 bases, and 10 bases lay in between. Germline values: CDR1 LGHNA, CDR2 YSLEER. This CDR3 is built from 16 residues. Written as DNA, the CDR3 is TGCGCCAGCAGCCAAGAGGGCCGGTCTAGCACAGATACGCAGTATTTT. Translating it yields CASSQEGRSSTDTQYF.

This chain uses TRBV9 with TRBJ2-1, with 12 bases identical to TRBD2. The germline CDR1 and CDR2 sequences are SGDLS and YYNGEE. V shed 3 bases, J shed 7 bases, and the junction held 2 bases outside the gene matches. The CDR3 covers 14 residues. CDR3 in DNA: TGTGCCAGCAGCGGACTAGCGGGAGTAAATGAGCAGTTCTTC. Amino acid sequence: CASSGLAGVNEQFF.

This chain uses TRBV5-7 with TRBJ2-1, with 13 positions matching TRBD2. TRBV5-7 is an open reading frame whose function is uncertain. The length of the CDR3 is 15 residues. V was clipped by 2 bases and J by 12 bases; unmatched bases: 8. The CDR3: CASSFTTSGRGGQFF. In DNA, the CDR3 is TGTGCCAGCAGCTTCACTACTAGCGGGAGGGGTGGGCAGTTCTTC.

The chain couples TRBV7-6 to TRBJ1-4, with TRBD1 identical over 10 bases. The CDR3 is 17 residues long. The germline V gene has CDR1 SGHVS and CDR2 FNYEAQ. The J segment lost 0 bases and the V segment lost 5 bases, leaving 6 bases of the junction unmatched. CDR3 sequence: CASSRRQGASTNEKLFF. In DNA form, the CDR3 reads TGTGCCAGCAGCCGTCGACAGGGGGCGTCAACTAATGAAAAACTGTTTTTT.

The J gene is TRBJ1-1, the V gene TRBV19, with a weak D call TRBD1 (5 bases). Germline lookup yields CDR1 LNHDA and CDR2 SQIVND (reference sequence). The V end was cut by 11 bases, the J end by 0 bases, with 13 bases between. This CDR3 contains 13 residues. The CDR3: CAVSTDLNTEAFF. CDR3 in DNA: TGTGCCGTCTCGACAGACCTGAACACTGAAGCTTTCTTT.

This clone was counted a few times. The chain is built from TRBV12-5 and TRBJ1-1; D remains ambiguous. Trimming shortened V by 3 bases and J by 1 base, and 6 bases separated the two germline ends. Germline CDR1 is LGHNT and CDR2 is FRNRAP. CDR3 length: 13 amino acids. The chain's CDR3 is CASGFGPNTEAFF. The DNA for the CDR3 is TGTGCTAGTGGTTTCGGTCCGAACACTGAAGCTTTCTTT.

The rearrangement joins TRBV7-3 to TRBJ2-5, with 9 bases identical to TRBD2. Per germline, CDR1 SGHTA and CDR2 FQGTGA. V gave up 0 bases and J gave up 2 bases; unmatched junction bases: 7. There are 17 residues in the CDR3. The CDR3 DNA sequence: TGTGCCAGCAGCTTAACGGGGCTAGCGGGGAGACAAGAGACCCAGTACTTC. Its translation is CASSLTGLAGRQETQYF.

CDR3: CSVNRDTLYGYTF. CDR3 coding DNA: TGCAGCGTCAACAGAGACACCCTCTATGGCTACACCTTC. The V and J genes are TRBV29-1 and TRBJ1-2; no reliable D call. Trimming took 6 bases from V and 4 from J, leaving 15 bases between them. The CDR3 runs to 13 residues. Germline V lookup: CDR1 SQVTM, CDR2 ANQGSEA.

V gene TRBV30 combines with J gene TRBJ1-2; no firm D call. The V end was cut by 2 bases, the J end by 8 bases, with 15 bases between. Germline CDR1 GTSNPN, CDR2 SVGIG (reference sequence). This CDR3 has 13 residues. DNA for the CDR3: TGTGCCTGGAGTTCCCCGGGTCTCTGGGGCTACACCTTC. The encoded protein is CAWSSPGLWGYTF. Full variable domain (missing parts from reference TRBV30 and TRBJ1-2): SQTIHQWPATLVQPVGSPLSLECTVEGTSNPNLYWYRQAAGRGLQLLFYSVGIGQISSEVPQNLSASRPQDRQFILSSKKLLLSDSGFYLCAWSSPGLWGYTFGSGTRLTVV.

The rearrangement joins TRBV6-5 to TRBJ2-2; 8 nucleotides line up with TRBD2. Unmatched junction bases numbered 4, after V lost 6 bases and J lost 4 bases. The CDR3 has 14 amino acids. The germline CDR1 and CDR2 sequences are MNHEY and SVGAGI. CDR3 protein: CASRRGGPTGELFF. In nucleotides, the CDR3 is TGTGCCAGCAGACGCGGGGGGCCCACCGGGGAGCTGTTTTTT.

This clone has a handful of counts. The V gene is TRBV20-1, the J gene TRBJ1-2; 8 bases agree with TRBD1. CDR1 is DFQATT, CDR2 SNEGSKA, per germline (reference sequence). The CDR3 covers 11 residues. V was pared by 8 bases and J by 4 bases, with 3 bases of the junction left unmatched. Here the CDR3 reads CSPTGGYGYTF. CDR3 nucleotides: TGCAGTCCTACAGGGGGCTATGGCTACACCTTC.

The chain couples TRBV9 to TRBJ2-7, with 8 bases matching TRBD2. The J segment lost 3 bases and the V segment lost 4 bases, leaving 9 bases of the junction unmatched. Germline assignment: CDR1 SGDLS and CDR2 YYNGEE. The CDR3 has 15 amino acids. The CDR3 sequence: CASSSGGGRNYEQYF. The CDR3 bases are TGTGCCAGCAGCTCCGGGGGGGGGAGGAACTACGAGCAGTACTTC. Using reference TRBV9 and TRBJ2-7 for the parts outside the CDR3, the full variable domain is DSGVTQTPKHLITATGQRVTLRCSPRSGDLSVYWYQQSLDQGLQFLIQYYNGEERAKGNILERFSAQQFPDLHSELNLSSLELGDSALYFCASSSGGGRNYEQYFGPGTRLTVT.

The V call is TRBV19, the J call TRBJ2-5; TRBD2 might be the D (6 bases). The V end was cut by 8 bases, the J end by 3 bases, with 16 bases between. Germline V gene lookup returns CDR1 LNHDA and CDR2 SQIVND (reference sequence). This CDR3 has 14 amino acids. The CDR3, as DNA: TGTGCCAGTGCCCGGACGGGAGCCAAAGAGACCCAGTACTTC. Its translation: CASARTGAKETQYF.

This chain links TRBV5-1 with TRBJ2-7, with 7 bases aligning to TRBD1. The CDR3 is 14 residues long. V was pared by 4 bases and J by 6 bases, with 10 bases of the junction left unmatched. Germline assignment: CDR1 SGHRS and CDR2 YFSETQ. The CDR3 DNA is TGCGCCAGCAGCCCCGGGACAGTAGTCGTCGAGCAGTACTTC. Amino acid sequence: CASSPGTVVVEQYF.